A single sample is the source of the 19 T cell receptor beta chains below, sequenced in a study of vaccination and CD4 T cells after COVID-19. This sample's treatment: roughly 10-day PBMC culture with coronavirus spike peptide pools or control peptides (ViraFEST assay). Antigens of these TCRs are unknown. Cultured CD4+ T-cell DNA underwent Oncomine TCR Beta short-read sequencing. One entry per CDR3 protein, called by TCRdb with MiXCR from the PCR reads. The sample carries some 25,000 distinct CDR3 sequences, around two thirds recorded once. The sequences come from CD4+ T cells from blood, cultured in vitro, collected after SARS-CoV-2 vaccination. The receptor set was obtained from a human donor who received a COVID-19 vaccine.

The chain is built from TRBV10-3 and TRBJ1-1; no reliable D call. The germline V gene has CDR1 ENHRY and CDR2 SYGVKD. The CDR3 consists of 14 residues. The V gene lost 2 bases and the J gene lost 4 bases, with 11 bases spanning the gap. The CDR3 DNA follows: TGTGCCATCAGTGAGAGCGGGTTCGGCACTGAAGCTTTCTTT. It is translated as CAISESGFGTEAFF.

The genes are TRBV6-1 and TRBJ1-5, with a tentative D call TRBD1 (5 bases). V lost 6 bases to trimming and J lost 2 bases, with 11 bases between them. This CDR3 has 14 amino acids. Germline-derived CDR1 and CDR2 are MNHNS and SASEGT. As DNA, the CDR3 is TGTGCCAGCAGGGAGGGGATGGGCAATCAGCCCCAGCATTTT. Its protein product is CASREGMGNQPQHF.

This clonotype showed up just once. The chain is built from TRBV5-4 and TRBJ2-3, with 7 bases identical to TRBD1. The CDR3 is 15 residues long. V gave up 2 bases and J gave up 4 bases; unmatched junction bases: 7. Germline CDR1 is SGHNT and CDR2 is YYREEE (reference sequence). CDR3 DNA: TGTGCCAGCAGCTTCCTATCGACAGGGTCAGATACGCAGTATTTT. This translates into CASSFLSTGSDTQYF. Combining the CDR3 with reference TRBV5-4 and TRBJ2-3 gives the whole variable domain ETGVTQSPTHLIKTRGQQVTLRCSSQSGHNTVSWYQQALGQGPQFIFQYYREEENGRGNFPPRFSGLQFPNYSSELNVNALELDDSALYLCASSFLSTGSDTQYFGPGTRLTVL.

The chain employs TRBV10-3 and TRBJ2-5; D is possibly TRBD2 (5 bases). The CDR3 sequence is 14 residues long. Between the trimmed V and J ends, which lost 3 bases and 5 bases, there was a span of 13 bases. Germline-derived CDR1 and CDR2 are ENHRY and SYGVKD. The CDR3 region is CAISEGLSQETQYF. The CDR3 DNA is TGTGCCATCAGTGAAGGACTCAGCCAGGAGACCCAGTACTTC.

The rearrangement uses TRBV11-3 and TRBJ2-7, with D possibly being TRBD1 (6 bases). Per the germline V gene, CDR1 is SGHNT and CDR2 is YENEEA. The CDR3 sequence is 13 residues long. V lost 8 bases to trimming and J lost 5 bases, with 16 bases between them. The CDR3: CASGNREGDEQYF. In DNA form, the CDR3 reads TGTGCCAGCGGGAACAGGGAAGGCGACGAGCAGTACTTC.

The chain links TRBV11-3 to TRBJ2-5; TRBD1 matches at 10 bases. This CDR3 comprises 14 residues. Germline values: CDR1 SGHNT, CDR2 YENEEA. J was trimmed by 5 bases and V by 4 bases; bases with no gene match: 4. The CDR3 region has the DNA TGTGCCAGCAGCTCCCGGGACAGGGGTGAGACCCAGTACTTC. Protein product: CASSSRDRGETQYF.

The CDR3 is CSAVRDRGRSPLHF. CDR3 bases: TGCAGTGCCGTCCGGGACAGGGGAAGGTCACCCCTCCACTTT. This chain links TRBV20-1 with TRBJ1-6, with 10 nucleotides matching TRBD1. Trimming at V came to 6 bases and at J to 10 bases, leaving 9 bases not matched to a gene. This CDR3 has 14 amino acids. The germline CDR1 and CDR2 sequences are DFQATT and SNEGSKA (reference sequence).

The J gene is TRBJ1-5, the V gene TRBV20-1; D perhaps matches TRBD1 (6 bases). Trimming stripped 5 bases from V and 7 bases from J, with 12 bases between. CDR3 size: 12 residues. Per germline, CDR1 DFQATT and CDR2 SNEGSKA (reference sequence). CDR3 residues: CSAGRGGQPQHF. CDR3 nucleotide sequence: TGCAGTGCTGGACGGGGGGGCCAGCCCCAGCATTTT.

This clonotype occurred a few times. The rearrangement links TRBV30 to TRBJ1-2, with D maybe TRBD1 (5 bases). Trimming pared 3 bases from V and 5 bases from J, leaving 13 bases between. In germline, CDR1 is GTSNPN, CDR2 SVGIG (reference sequence). The CDR3 consists of 13 residues. The CDR3 region has the DNA TGTGCCTGGAGGTCCCGGGGGGAGTATGGCTACACCTTC. This encodes CAWRSRGEYGYTF.

This chain joins TRBV27 and TRBJ2-7, with D perhaps TRBD1 or TRBD2 (6 bases each). Germline V gene data show CDR1 as MNHEY and CDR2 as SMNVEV (reference sequence). The germline V and J ends were trimmed by 2 bases and 0 bases, with 8 bases remaining between them. The CDR3 has 14 residues. CDR3 in DNA: TGTGCCAGCAGTTTAGGGGGGCCCTCCTACGAGCAGTACTTC. Translating it yields CASSLGGPSYEQYF.

The chain uses TRBV2 and TRBJ1-6; no definite D call. Trimming removed 8 bases from V and 5 bases from J, with 13 bases in between. CDR3 length: 14 amino acids. The germline gives CDR1 SNHLY, CDR2 FYNNEI. As DNA, the CDR3 is TGTGCCAGCTGGGCCTTTGGGGATAATTCACCCCTCCACTTT. Protein: CASWAFGDNSPLHF. The variable domain in full, completed from reference TRBV2 and TRBJ1-6, reads EPEVTQTPSHQVTQMGQEVILRCVPISNHLYFYWYRQILGQKVEFLVSFYNNEISEKSEIFDDQFSVERPDGSNFTLKIRSTKLEDSAMYFCASWAFGDNSPLHFGNGTRLTVT.

In its sample, this clonotype was seen a few times. V gene TRBV19 combines with J gene TRBJ1-4, with 9 bases fitting TRBD1. Trimming at V came to 5 bases and at J to 4 bases, leaving 5 bases not matched to a gene. Germline CDR1 LNHDA, CDR2 SQIVND (reference sequence). This CDR3 has 15 residues. The CDR3 sequence: CASSSRTGDNEKLFF. The CDR3 nucleotides are TGTGCCAGTAGTTCGCGGACAGGGGATAATGAAAAACTGTTTTTT.

The sample holds a few counts of this clonotype. The chain joins TRBV2 to TRBJ2-5; D might be TRBD2 (7 bases). V was trimmed by 9 bases and J by 4 bases, leaving 18 bases between them. In germline, CDR1 is SNHLY, CDR2 FYNNEI. The CDR3 length is 14 residues. CDR3 sequence: CASLMGGARETQYF. The CDR3 bases are TGTGCCAGTTTGATGGGGGGGGCAAGAGAGACCCAGTACTTC.

CDR3 sequence (DNA): TGTGCCAGCACTCTAGGGGGCGGTATACGCGGCTACACCTTC. Protein: CASTLGGGIRGYTF. The genes are TRBV6-1 and TRBJ1-2; 7 bases fit TRBD1. The CDR3 contains 14 residues. From germline, CDR1 is MNHNS and CDR2 SASEGT. The trim removed 7 bases at V and 8 bases at J, leaving 13 bases unmatched.

The V and J genes are TRBV20-1 and TRBJ2-2; D might be TRBD2 (6 bases). Germline V gene lookup returns CDR1 DFQATT and CDR2 SNEGSKA (reference sequence). Trimming stripped 3 bases from V and 6 bases from J, with 17 bases between. The CDR3 is 15 amino acids. CDR3 coding DNA: TGCAGTGCTAGGCCTCAGGCGGGGATTGCCGGGGAGCTGTTTTTT. Protein product: CSARPQAGIAGELFF.

The chain has TRBV6-5 and TRBJ2-3; D ambiguous. The ends were cut back, 0 bases at V and 5 bases at J, with 6 bases in the middle. The CDR3 loop spans 13 amino acids. Germline V gene data show CDR1 as MNHEY and CDR2 as SVGAGI. CDR3 coding DNA: TGTGCCAGCAGTTACTCGATTTTAGATACGCAGTATTTT. Its protein product is CASSYSILDTQYF.

The chain combines TRBV2 with TRBJ1-2, with D possibly being TRBD1 (5 bases). V lost 0 bases to trimming and J lost 4 bases, with 9 bases between them. Looked up from germline, CDR1 is SNHLY and CDR2 is FYNNEI. The CDR3 spans 14 residues. The CDR3 DNA reads as TGTGCCAGCAGTGAAGCGCGCAGGGCCTATGGCTACACCTTC. Amino acids: CASSEARRAYGYTF.

V is TRBV7-9 and J is TRBJ1-1; D is uncertain. The germline CDR1 and CDR2 sequences are SEHNR and FQNEAQ (reference sequence). Trimming left V 3 bases short and J 4 bases short, with 9 bases between. This CDR3 has 13 residues. Here the CDR3 DNA reads TGTGCCAGCAGCTTGGAATGGGGCACTGAAGCTTTCTTT. Its protein product is CASSLEWGTEAFF.

V gene TRBV20-1 combines with J gene TRBJ2-7; a possible D gene is TRBD1 (5 bases). The CDR3 runs to 14 residues. Germline-derived CDR1 and CDR2 are DFQATT and SNEGSKA (reference sequence). The V gene lost 3 bases and the J gene lost 6 bases, with 18 bases spanning the gap. CDR3 protein: CSASPAGRAIEQYF. Written as DNA, the CDR3 is TGCAGTGCTAGTCCGGCAGGCAGGGCGATCGAGCAGTACTTC.